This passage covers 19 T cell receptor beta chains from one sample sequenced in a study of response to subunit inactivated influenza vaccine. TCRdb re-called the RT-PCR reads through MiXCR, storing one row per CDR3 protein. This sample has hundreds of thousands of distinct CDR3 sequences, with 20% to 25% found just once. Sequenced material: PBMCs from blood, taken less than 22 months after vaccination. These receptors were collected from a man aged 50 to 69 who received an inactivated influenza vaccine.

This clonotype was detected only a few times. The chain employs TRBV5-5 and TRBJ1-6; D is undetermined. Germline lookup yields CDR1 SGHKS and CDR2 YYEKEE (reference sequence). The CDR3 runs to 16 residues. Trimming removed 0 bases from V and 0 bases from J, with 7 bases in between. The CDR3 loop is CASSLAWSSYNSPLHF. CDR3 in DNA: TGTGCCAGCAGCTTGGCCTGGAGCTCCTATAATTCACCCCTCCACTTT.

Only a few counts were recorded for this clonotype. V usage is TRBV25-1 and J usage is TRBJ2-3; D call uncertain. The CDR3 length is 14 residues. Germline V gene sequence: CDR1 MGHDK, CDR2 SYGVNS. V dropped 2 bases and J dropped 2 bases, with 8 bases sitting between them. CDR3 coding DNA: TGTGCCAGCAGTGAAGGCAGAGTCACAGATACGCAGTATTTT. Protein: CASSEGRVTDTQYF. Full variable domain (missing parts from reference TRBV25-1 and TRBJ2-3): EADIYQTPRYLVIGTGKKITLECSQTMGHDKMYWYQQDPGMELHLIHYSYGVNSTEKGDLSSESTVSRIRTEHFPLTLESARPSHTSQYLCASSEGRVTDTQYFGPGTRLTVL.

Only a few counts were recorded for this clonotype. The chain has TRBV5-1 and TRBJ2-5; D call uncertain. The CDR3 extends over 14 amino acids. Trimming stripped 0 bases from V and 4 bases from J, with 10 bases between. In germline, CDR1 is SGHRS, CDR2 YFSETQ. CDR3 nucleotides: TGCGCCAGCAGCTTGGCCCGTGGATCAGAGACCCAGTACTTC. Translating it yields CASSLARGSETQYF.

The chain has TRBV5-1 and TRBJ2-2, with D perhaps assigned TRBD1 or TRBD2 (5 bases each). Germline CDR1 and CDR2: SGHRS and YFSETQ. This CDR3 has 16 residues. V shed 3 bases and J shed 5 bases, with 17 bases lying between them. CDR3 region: CASSWRPAGRTGELFF. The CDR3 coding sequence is TGCGCCAGCAGCTGGAGGCCGGCAGGGCGGACCGGGGAGCTGTTTTTT.

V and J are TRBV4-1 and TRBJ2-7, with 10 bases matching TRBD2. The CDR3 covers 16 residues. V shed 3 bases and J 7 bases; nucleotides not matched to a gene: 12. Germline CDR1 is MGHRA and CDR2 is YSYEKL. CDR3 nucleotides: TGCGCCAGCAGCCAGTCCGGGCTAGCGGGAGCACGAGAGCAGTACTTC. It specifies CASSQSGLAGAREQYF.

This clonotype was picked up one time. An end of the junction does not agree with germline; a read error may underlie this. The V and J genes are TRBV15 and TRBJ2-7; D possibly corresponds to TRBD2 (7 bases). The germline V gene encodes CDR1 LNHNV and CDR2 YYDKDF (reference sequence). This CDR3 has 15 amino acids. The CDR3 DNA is TGTGCCGCCAGCAGGGGAGGGCAGGAAAGCTACGAGCAGTACTTC. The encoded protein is CAASRGGQESYEQYF. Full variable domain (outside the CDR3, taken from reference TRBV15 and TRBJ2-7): DAMVIQNPRYQVTQFGKPVTLSCSQTLNHNVMYWYQQKSSQAPKLLFHYYDKDFNNEADTPDNFQSRRPNTSFCFLDIRSPGLGDTAMYLCAASRGGQESYEQYFGPGTRLTVT.

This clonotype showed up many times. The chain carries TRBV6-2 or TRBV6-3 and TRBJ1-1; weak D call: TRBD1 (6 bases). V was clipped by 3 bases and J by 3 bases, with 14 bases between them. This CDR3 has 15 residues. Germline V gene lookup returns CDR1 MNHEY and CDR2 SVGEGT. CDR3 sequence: CASSYRPQGHTEAFF. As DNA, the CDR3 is TGTGCCAGCAGTTATAGGCCACAGGGCCACACTGAAGCTTTCTTT.

CDR3 DNA: TGCAGTGCTAGAGCGACAGTGGGACAAGAGACCCAGTACTTC. Translating it yields CSARATVGQETQYF. The rearrangement links TRBV20-1 to TRBJ2-5; tentative D call: TRBD1 (5 bases). V dropped 1 base and J dropped 2 bases, with 11 bases sitting between them. The CDR3 covers 14 residues. Germline CDR1 and CDR2: DFQATT and SNEGSKA (reference sequence).

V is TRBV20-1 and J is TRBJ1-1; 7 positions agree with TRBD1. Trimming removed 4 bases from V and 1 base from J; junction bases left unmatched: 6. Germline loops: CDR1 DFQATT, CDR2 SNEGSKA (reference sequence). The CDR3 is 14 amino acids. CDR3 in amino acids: CSAMSGGPNTEAFF. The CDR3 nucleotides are TGCAGTGCTATGTCAGGGGGACCGAACACTGAAGCTTTCTTT.

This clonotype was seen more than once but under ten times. CDR3 sequence: CASSYSVGTSHEQYF. The CDR3 DNA sequence: TGTGCCAGCAGTTACTCTGTCGGGACGAGCCACGAGCAGTACTTC. This chain connects TRBV6-5 to TRBJ2-7; possibly TRBD1 or TRBD2 for D (5 bases each). The germline V and J ends were trimmed by 0 bases and 5 bases, with 14 bases remaining between them. Germline CDR1 is MNHEY and CDR2 is SVGAGI. The CDR3 has 15 residues.

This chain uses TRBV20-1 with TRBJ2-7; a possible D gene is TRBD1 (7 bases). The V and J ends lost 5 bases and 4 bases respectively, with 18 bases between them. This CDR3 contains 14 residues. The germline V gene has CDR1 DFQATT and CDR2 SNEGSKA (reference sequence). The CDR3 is CSAAPRGDSYEQYF. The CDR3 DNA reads TGCAGTGCTGCCCCCAGGGGGGACTCTTACGAGCAGTACTTC.

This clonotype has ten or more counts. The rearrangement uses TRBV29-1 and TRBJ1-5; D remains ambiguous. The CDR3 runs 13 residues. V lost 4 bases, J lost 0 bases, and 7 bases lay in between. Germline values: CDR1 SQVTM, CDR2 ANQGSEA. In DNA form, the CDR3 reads TGCAGCGTTGTAGAAAATAGCAATCAGCCCCAGCATTTT. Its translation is CSVVENSNQPQHF.

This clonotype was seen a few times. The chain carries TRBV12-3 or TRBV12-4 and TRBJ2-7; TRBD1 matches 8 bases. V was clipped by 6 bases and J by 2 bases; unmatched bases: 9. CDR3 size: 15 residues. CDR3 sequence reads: CASSRQGQPPYEQYF. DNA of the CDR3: TGTGCCAGCAGCCGACAGGGGCAGCCTCCCTACGAGCAGTACTTC.

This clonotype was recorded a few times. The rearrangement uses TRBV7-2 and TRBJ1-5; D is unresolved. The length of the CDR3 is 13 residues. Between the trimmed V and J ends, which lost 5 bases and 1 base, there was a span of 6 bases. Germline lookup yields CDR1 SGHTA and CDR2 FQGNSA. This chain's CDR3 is CASSQMSNQPQHF. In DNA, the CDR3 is TGTGCCAGCAGCCAGATGAGCAATCAGCCCCAGCATTTT.

The CDR3 spells CSAGRELVAKNIQYF. In DNA, the CDR3 is TGCAGTGCCGGGAGGGAACTAGTAGCCAAAAACATTCAGTACTTC. The gene calls are TRBV20-1 and TRBJ2-4, with TRBD2 matching over 8 bases. V dropped 6 bases and J dropped 0; count of bases not matched to a gene: 7. The CDR3 covers 15 residues. The germline V gene encodes CDR1 DFQATT and CDR2 SNEGSKA (reference sequence).

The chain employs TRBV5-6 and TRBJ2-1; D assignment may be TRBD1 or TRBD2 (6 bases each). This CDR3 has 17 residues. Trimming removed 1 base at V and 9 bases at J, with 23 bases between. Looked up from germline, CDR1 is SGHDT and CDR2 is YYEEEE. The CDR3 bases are TGTGCCAGCAGCTTGTCCGGCGGGGACATGGTTCGGGGTGAGCAGTTCTTC. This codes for CASSLSGGDMVRGEQFF.

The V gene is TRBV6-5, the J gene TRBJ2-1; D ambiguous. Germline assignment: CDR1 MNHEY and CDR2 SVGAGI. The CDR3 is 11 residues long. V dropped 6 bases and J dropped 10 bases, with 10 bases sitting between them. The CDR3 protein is CASSALGEQFF. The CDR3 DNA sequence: TGTGCCAGCAGCGCCTTGGGGGAGCAGTTCTTC.

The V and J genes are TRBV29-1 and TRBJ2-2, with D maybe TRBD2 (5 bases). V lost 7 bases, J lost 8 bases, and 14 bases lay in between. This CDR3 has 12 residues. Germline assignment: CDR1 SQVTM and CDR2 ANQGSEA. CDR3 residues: CSGGPDVGELFF. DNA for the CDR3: TGCAGCGGAGGGCCGGACGTAGGGGAGCTGTTTTTT.

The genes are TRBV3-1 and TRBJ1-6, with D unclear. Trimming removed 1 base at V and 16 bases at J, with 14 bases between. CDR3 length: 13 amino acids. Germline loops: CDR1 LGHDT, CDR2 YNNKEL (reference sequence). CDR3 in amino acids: CASSQGTTAWLHF. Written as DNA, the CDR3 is TGTGCCAGCAGCCAAGGTACGACCGCCTGGCTCCACTTT.